The 22 T cell receptor beta chains listed next were all sequenced from one sample in a study of T cells and Merkel cell carcinoma outcomes. Profiling relied on immunoSEQ multiplex PCR, and the TCRdb table lists in-frame clones only, not all of them. This sample carries more than 3,500 clones, about 92% of them seen once, and the ten largest clones take roughly 1.9%. The sequenced material came from tumor tissue from Merkel cell carcinoma. These receptors were collected from a human donor with Merkel cell carcinoma.

This sequence joins TRBV18 and TRBJ2-7, with D perhaps matching TRBD2 (6 bases). Trimming took 3 bases from V and 0 from J, leaving 9 bases between them. The CDR3 extends over 14 amino acids. Germline CDR1 is KGHSH and CDR2 is LQKENI. CDR3 in DNA: TGTGCCAGCTCACCGAAGCGGGCCTCCTACGAGCAGTACTTC. This encodes CASSPKRASYEQYF.

This chain links TRBV2 with TRBJ1-1, with 9 positions matching TRBD1. CDR1 is SNHLY, CDR2 FYNNEI, per germline. This CDR3 comprises 13 residues. V shed 8 bases, J shed 6 bases, and the junction held 7 bases outside the gene matches. The CDR3 coding sequence is TGTGCCAGCCCCGACAGGGGGATGGCTGAAGCTTTCTTT. It translates to CASPDRGMAEAFF.

The chain combines TRBV6-1 with TRBJ2-7, with 8 bases identical to TRBD2. Germline CDR1 reads MNHNS; CDR2 reads SASEGT. The CDR3 has 15 residues. V shed 8 bases, J shed 6 bases, and the junction held 15 bases outside the gene matches. The CDR3 nucleotides read TGTGCCAGCGAGCTGAGCGGGAGCGGTCCTGGCGAGCAGTACTTC. The encoded protein is CASELSGSGPGEQYF.

The chain employs TRBV30 and TRBJ2-6; D call uncertain. This CDR3 is built from 13 residues. The germline gives CDR1 GTSNPN, CDR2 SVGIG (reference sequence). Trimming shortened V by 3 bases and J by 2 bases, and 5 bases separated the two germline ends. CDR3 sequence: CAWSRTGANVLTF. The DNA for the CDR3 is TGTGCCTGGAGCCGGACTGGGGCCAACGTCCTGACTTTC.

The V call is TRBV30, the J call TRBJ1-6; a possible D gene is TRBD1 (5 bases). The CDR3 extends over 14 amino acids. The germline V gene has CDR1 GTSNPN and CDR2 SVGIG (reference sequence). V shed 5 bases and J shed 6 bases, with 14 bases lying between them. CDR3 coding DNA: TGTGCCTGGGGGCCGGGACTGAGTAATTCACCCCTCCACTTT. This gives the protein CAWGPGLSNSPLHF.

This sequence joins TRBV11-2 and TRBJ2-2, with 11 positions matching TRBD2. The germline V gene has CDR1 SGHAT and CDR2 FQNNGV. The CDR3 extends over 16 amino acids. Trimming took 2 bases from V and 5 from J; bases not matched to a gene: 4. In nucleotides, the CDR3 is TGTGCCAGCAGCTTACTAGCGGGGGGTGGAACCGGGGAGCTGTTTTTT. The encoded protein is CASSLLAGGGTGELFF.

The rearrangement links TRBV7-2 to TRBJ2-7; 7 bases are a match to TRBD1. V was clipped by 0 bases and J by 3 bases; unmatched bases: 2. CDR3 length: 14 residues. Germline V CDR1 and CDR2: SGHTA, FQGNSA. CDR3: CASSLAAGGYEQYF. CDR3 DNA sequence: TGTGCCAGCAGCTTAGCGGCAGGGGGCTACGAGCAGTACTTC.

Only one count was recorded for this clone. The chain couples TRBV6-5 to TRBJ1-5, with D hard to call. Germline values: CDR1 MNHEY, CDR2 SVGAGI. Trimming left V 6 bases short and J 6 bases short, with 12 bases between. This CDR3 region has 13 residues. The CDR3: CASRGSSFQPQHF. For the CDR3, the DNA is TGTGCCAGCAGGGGCAGCTCTTTTCAGCCCCAGCATTTT.

The chain carries TRBV30 and TRBJ2-5, with unresolved D. This CDR3 has 11 amino acids. In germline, CDR1 is GTSNPN, CDR2 SVGIG (reference sequence). V was trimmed by 5 bases and J by 2 bases, leaving 6 bases between them. The CDR3 DNA follows: TGTGCCTGGGGCCTACAAGAGACCCAGTACTTC. It is translated as CAWGLQETQYF. Full variable domain (missing parts from reference TRBV30 and TRBJ2-5): SQTIHQWPATLVQPVGSPLSLECTVEGTSNPNLYWYRQAAGRGLQLLFYSVGIGQISSEVPQNLSASRPQDRQFILSSKKLLLSDSGFYLCAWGLQETQYFGPGTRLLVL.

The chain couples TRBV19 to TRBJ2-1; 7 nucleotides agree with TRBD2. CDR1 is LNHDA and CDR2 is SQIVND in the germline V gene (reference sequence). The CDR3 covers 14 residues. The V and J ends lost 6 bases and 9 bases, in that order; junction bases with no gene match: 11. The CDR3 DNA is TGTGCCAGTAGGCCCTACTCGGGAGGAGGTGAGCAGTTCTTC. Encoded protein: CASRPYSGGGEQFF. Full variable domain (outside the CDR3, taken from reference TRBV19 and TRBJ2-1): DGGITQSPKYLFRKEGQNVTLSCEQNLNHDAMYWYRQDPGQGLRLIYYSQIVNDFQKGDIAEGYSVSREKKESFPLTVTSAQKNPTAFYLCASRPYSGGGEQFFGPGTRLTVL.

This rearrangement joins TRBV7-8 to TRBJ2-7, with D unresolved. The germline V gene has CDR1 SGHVS and CDR2 FQNEAQ. V was shortened by 5 bases and J by 2 bases, with 19 bases between the two germline ends. This CDR3 is built from 16 residues. CDR3 coding DNA: TGTGCCAGCAGCCCACAAGTTGGTCGGGTTGCCTACGAGCAGTACTTC. Residues: CASSPQVGRVAYEQYF.

For the CDR3, the DNA is TGTGCCAGCAGTTCGGGACAGCGCAGACACCACACCTTC. Residues: CASSSGQRRHHTF. The rearrangement uses TRBV6-5 and TRBJ1-2; 7 nucleotides align to TRBD1. The CDR3 totals 13 residues. From germline, CDR1 is MNHEY and CDR2 SVGAGI. V was pared by 4 bases and J by 12 bases, with 11 bases of the junction left unmatched.

This chain connects TRBV10-2 to TRBJ2-5, with D possibly being TRBD1 or TRBD2 (5 bases each). Germline lookup yields CDR1 WSHSY and CDR2 SAAADI. This CDR3 is built from 12 residues. Trimming shortened V by 2 bases and J by 5 bases, and 6 bases separated the two germline ends. The CDR3 here is CASSEEGETQYF. Here the CDR3 DNA reads TGCGCCAGCAGTGAGGAGGGGGAGACCCAGTACTTC.

A word on this clone: Other DNA sequences in the same sample also yield this CDR3. This sequence joins TRBV28 and TRBJ1-5, with TRBD1 matching 7 bases. The length of the CDR3 is 15 residues. Germline loops: CDR1 MDHEN, CDR2 SYDVKM. V lost 3 bases, J lost 13 bases, and 15 bases stayed unmatched. The CDR3 here is CASSFTGVSVRPQHF. For the CDR3, the DNA is TGTGCCAGCAGTTTTACAGGGGTCTCGGTCCGGCCTCAGCATTTT.

Note on this clone: At one end, the junction sequence differs from germline, possibly due to a read error. The chain employs TRBV10-3 and TRBJ1-1; 9 nucleotides align to TRBD1. Germline lookup yields CDR1 ENHRY and CDR2 SYGVKD. The CDR3 runs 16 residues. In DNA, the CDR3 is TGTGCCATCAAATCGCCTCGGACAGGGGAGAACACTGAAGTTTTCTTT. It yields the protein CAIKSPRTGENTEVFF.

V usage is TRBV5-6 and J usage is TRBJ2-3; 7 bases are shared with TRBD1. This CDR3 spans 16 amino acids. Germline CDR1 is SGHDT and CDR2 is YYEEEE. Unmatched junction bases numbered 7, after V lost 3 bases and J lost 0 bases. This chain's CDR3 is CASSSNRGPSTDTQYF. In DNA, the CDR3 is TGTGCCAGCAGCTCCAACAGGGGCCCTAGCACAGATACGCAGTATTTT.

The chain uses TRBV4-1 and TRBJ1-5; perhaps TRBD1 as D (5 bases). CDR1 is MGHRA, CDR2 YSYEKL, per germline. The V end was cut by 4 bases, the J end by 1 base, with 11 bases between. The CDR3 loop spans 15 amino acids. Here the CDR3 DNA reads TGCGCCAGCAGCCGAACAGGTTTCAGCAATCAGCCCCAGCATTTT. Amino acid sequence: CASSRTGFSNQPQHF.

The CDR3 DNA reads TGTGCCAGCAGTTTACTCGATAGCAATCAGCCCCAGCATTTT. This encodes CASSLLDSNQPQHF. The gene calls are TRBV27 and TRBJ1-5; no reliable D call. The CDR3 is made up of 14 amino acids. From germline, CDR1 is MNHEY and CDR2 SMNVEV (reference sequence). V dropped 2 bases and J dropped 0 bases, with 5 bases sitting between them.

The rearrangement uses TRBV11-2 and TRBJ2-7; D gene uncertain. Germline assignment: CDR1 SGHAT and CDR2 FQNNGV. The CDR3 runs to 13 residues. Trimming removed 5 bases at V and 1 base at J, with 9 bases between. The CDR3 nucleotides are TGTGCCAGCAGCCACCCCAAATCCTACGAGCAGTACTTC. Protein: CASSHPKSYEQYF.

The chain couples TRBV19 to TRBJ2-3, with 8 bases that match TRBD1. Germline trimming cut 6 bases from V and 6 bases from J; bases unmatched to any gene: 11. Germline V gives CDR1 LNHDA, CDR2 SQIVND (reference sequence). The CDR3 has 15 amino acids. CDR3 DNA sequence: TGTGCCAGTAGCCTCCCGACAGGGGCCGAGGATACGCAGTATTTT. The encoded protein is CASSLPTGAEDTQYF.

V is TRBV4-1 and J is TRBJ2-1, with a tentative D call TRBD2 (5 bases). CDR1 MGHRA and CDR2 YSYEKL come from the germline V gene. The CDR3 consists of 18 residues. With 3 bases removed from V and 9 bases from J, the gap between germline ends came to 27 bases. The CDR3 is CASSHPTGRGDGKSEQFF. The CDR3 DNA is TGCGCCAGCAGCCACCCCACCGGACGGGGAGACGGGAAGAGTGAGCAGTTCTTC.

This rearrangement joins TRBV5-1 to TRBJ2-7; D is ambiguous. Germline values: CDR1 SGHRS, CDR2 YFSETQ. The CDR3 loop spans 13 amino acids. The ends were cut back, 4 bases at V and 3 bases at J, with 11 bases in the middle. CDR3 residues: CASSPSRYYEQYF. The CDR3 DNA reads as TGCGCCAGCAGCCCCTCGAGGTACTACGAGCAGTACTTC.